This section outlines one TCR beta chain sequence together with its context. The source of the sample is a study of blood T cells in healthy people across ages. Combining a sample-barcoded 5' primer with a J-beta primer mix, a second PCR ran for about 7 to 11 cycles. TCRdb reanalysed the 5' RACE reads using MiXCR and keeps one entry per CDR3 protein. The sample lists more than 1 million distinct CDR3 sequences; 40% to 50% were seen once. This CDR3 contains 16 residues. The genes are TRBV12-3 or TRBV12-4 and TRBJ2-5; 9 bases fit TRBD2. The tail of the sequence fits TRBJ2-7 better, so the J call may be wrong. Sequencing input: blood. This sequence was found in a woman in her sixties in good health. The CDR3 region has the DNA TGTGCCAGCAGTTTGCTAGCGGGACTTCTAATCTCCGAGCAGTACTTC. As protein: CASSLLAGLLISEQYF.